The clone carrying this T cell receptor beta chain appeared a few times. Its specificity is not known. Germline CDR1 reads SGDLS; CDR2 reads YYNGEE. This CDR3 has 16 residues. Trimming pared 3 bases from V and 6 bases from J, leaving 20 bases between. The data stem from a study of T cells in Graves' hyperthyroidism and ophthalmopathy. Study findings and constraints: Most clonotypes expanded in thyroid above 0.001 were likewise present in blood.

Lactation, pregnancy, other autoimmune disease or uncontrolled infection led to exclusion of patients. Diagnoses used clinical symptoms, serum thyroxine and TRAb, thyroid ultrasound and orbital computed tomography. Blood dates from first hyperthyroidism diagnosis, before any ophthalmopathy symptoms. Researchers took RNA transcripts and amplified the TCR beta CDR3 regions from them. The TCR CDR3 was amplified in a first-round RT-PCR using the HTBI primer set. TCRdb re-called the multiplex PCR reads through MiXCR, storing one row per CDR3 protein. The data contain nearly 600,000 distinct CDR3 sequences, roughly 14% of them singletons.

The sequenced sample consisted of blood. The J gene is TRBJ2-3, the V gene TRBV9; the D gene is possibly TRBD1 (6 bases). This TCR came from a woman in her twenties or thirties with Graves' hyperthyroidism that later progressed to Graves' ophthalmopathy. DNA of the CDR3: TGTGCCAGCAGCGAGACGGGACACCCAACTCTGGATACGCAGTATTTT. It specifies CASSETGHPTLDTQYF.